These 31 T cell receptor beta chains share one sample of origin, sequenced in a study of T cells in Graves' hyperthyroidism and ophthalmopathy. The investigators amplified TCR beta CDR3 regions from RNA transcripts. The study used the HTBI primer set for a first-round RT-PCR of the TCR CDR3. TCRdb used MiXCR to reprocess the multiplex PCR reads, holding one entry per CDR3 protein. The top ten hold more than 30% of the sample, which has about 290,000 distinct CDR3 sequences, roughly 15% seen once. Sequenced input: blood. These receptors were collected from a woman aged 50 to 60 with Graves' hyperthyroidism that later progressed to Graves' ophthalmopathy.

This clonotype occurred many times. The CDR3 reads CASRGGTGTIYEQYF. DNA for the CDR3: TGTGCCAGCAGGGGGGGGACAGGAACAATCTACGAGCAGTACTTC. The chain couples TRBV3-1 to TRBJ2-7; a weak D match, TRBD1 (8 bases). CDR3 length: 15 residues. With 6 bases removed from V and 3 bases from J, the gap between germline ends came to 18 bases. The germline gives CDR1 LGHDT, CDR2 YNNKEL (reference sequence).

The chain is built from TRBV7-9 and TRBJ1-1; TRBD1 is a possible D gene (5 bases). Germline values: CDR1 SEHNR, CDR2 FQNEAQ (reference sequence). V shed 5 bases and J shed 3 bases, with 19 bases lying between them. The CDR3 sequence is 16 residues long. Here the CDR3 reads CASSKPGYGAHTEAFF. DNA of the CDR3: TGTGCCAGCAGCAAACCTGGATACGGGGCGCACACTGAAGCTTTCTTT.

This clonotype was recorded at least ten times. V is TRBV7-2 and J is TRBJ2-1, with TRBD1 as a possible D gene (5 bases). Trimming stripped 4 bases from V and 0 bases from J, with 13 bases between. Germline CDR1 is SGHTA and CDR2 is FQGNSA. The CDR3 is 16 amino acids. This CDR3 reads CASSSSGPSSYNEQFF. The CDR3 DNA follows: TGTGCCAGCAGCTCGTCAGGGCCCAGCTCCTACAATGAGCAGTTCTTC.

The sample holds a few counts of this clonotype. The chain has TRBV7-9 and TRBJ1-3; TRBD1 matches at 9 bases. V shed 5 bases and J 4 bases; nucleotides not matched to a gene: 9. Germline V gene lookup returns CDR1 SEHNR and CDR2 FQNEAQ (reference sequence). The CDR3 is 16 amino acids. Here the CDR3 reads CASSPQGQGAGNTIYF. The CDR3 DNA is TGTGCCAGCAGCCCCCAGGGACAGGGAGCCGGAAACACCATATATTTT.

This clonotype was seen a few times. CDR3 bases: TGTGCCAGTAGTTTACTGGGCACTGGAAACACCATATATTTT. It yields the protein CASSLLGTGNTIYF. The chain has TRBV19 and TRBJ1-3; D unclear. V was trimmed by 5 bases and J by 2 bases, leaving 10 bases between them. The CDR3 totals 14 residues. CDR1 and CDR2 (germline): LNHDA, SQIVND (reference sequence).

This clonotype was seen repeatedly, ten times or more. The chain combines TRBV30 with TRBJ2-7, with 10 bases matching TRBD1. There are 16 residues in the CDR3. The ends lost 5 bases at V and 4 bases at J; junction bases unmatched: 14. From germline, CDR1 is GTSNPN and CDR2 SVGIG (reference sequence). CDR3 region: CAWAGTGVSTAYEQYF. The CDR3 DNA follows: TGTGCCTGGGCCGGGACAGGGGTCTCTACCGCGTACGAGCAGTACTTC.

At least ten counts were recorded for this clonotype. This sequence joins TRBV15 and TRBJ2-7; TRBD1 might be the D (6 bases). V was cut by 5 bases and J by 3 bases, with 20 bases left in between. The CDR3 has 16 amino acids. In germline, CDR1 is LNHNV, CDR2 YYDKDF (reference sequence). In DNA, the CDR3 is TGTGCCACCAGCGGAACTCGACAGGCAACCCTCTACGAGCAGTACTTC. This translates into CATSGTRQATLYEQYF. The variable domain in full, completed from reference TRBV15 and TRBJ2-7, reads DAMVIQNPRYQVTQFGKPVTLSCSQTLNHNVMYWYQQKSSQAPKLLFHYYDKDFNNEADTPDNFQSRRPNTSFCFLDIRSPGLGDTAMYLCATSGTRQATLYEQYFGPGTRLTVT.

The chain recombines TRBV9 with TRBJ2-5, with 7 positions matching TRBD2. The CDR3 is 15 residues long. Germline V gene data show CDR1 as SGDLS and CDR2 as YYNGEE. J was trimmed by 4 bases and V by 5 bases; bases with no gene match: 11. CDR3 sequence: CASSPRERDGETQYF. The CDR3 DNA is TGTGCCAGCAGTCCAAGGGAGCGGGATGGAGAGACCCAGTACTTC.

This clonotype was counted only a few times. CDR3 in amino acids: CASREQGLPTQETQYF. In DNA form, the CDR3 reads TGCGCCAGCCGGGAACAGGGACTCCCAACTCAAGAGACCCAGTACTTC. This chain joins TRBV5-1 and TRBJ2-5, with D perhaps assigned TRBD1 or TRBD2 (6 bases each). Germline CDR1 is SGHRS and CDR2 is YFSETQ. With 7 bases removed from V and 2 bases from J, the gap between germline ends came to 21 bases. The CDR3 covers 16 residues.

In its sample, this clonotype was seen many times. The chain couples TRBV20-1 to TRBJ2-5; 8 nucleotides match TRBD2. The V gene end was trimmed by 1 base and the J gene end by 5 bases; junction bases not matched to a gene: 9. CDR1 and CDR2 from the germline V gene are DFQATT and SNEGSKA (reference sequence). CDR3 length: 15 amino acids. DNA of the CDR3: TGCAGTGCTAGAGCCATCTCGGGGGGGAGCGAGACCCAGTACTTC. Protein product: CSARAISGGSETQYF.

This clonotype was detected a few times. The rearrangement uses TRBV20-1 and TRBJ1-2; possibly TRBD1 for D (6 bases). The CDR3 loop spans 14 amino acids. V dropped 4 bases and J dropped 4 bases, with 16 bases sitting between them. Germline CDR1 reads DFQATT; CDR2 reads SNEGSKA (reference sequence). For the CDR3, the DNA is TGCAGTGCTACCGCAGGGGCCCTTGGCTATGGCTACACCTTC. Translated: CSATAGALGYGYTF.

The chain has TRBV14 and TRBJ2-1, with unresolved D. Germline CDR1 and CDR2: SGHDN and FVKESK. V lost 3 bases and J lost 0, with 12 bases in between. The CDR3 runs to 16 residues. CDR3 bases: TGTGCCAGCAGCCATGTAAAGGGTAGCTCCTACAATGAGCAGTTCTTC. Residues: CASSHVKGSSYNEQFF.

This clonotype has at least ten counts. The chain couples TRBV5-1 to TRBJ1-1; D is uncertain. This CDR3 spans 13 amino acids. With 0 bases removed from V and 8 bases from J, the gap between germline ends came to 11 bases. Germline V CDR1 and CDR2: SGHRS, YFSETQ. CDR3: CASSLDLFGEAFF. The CDR3 nucleotides read TGCGCCAGCAGCTTGGACCTATTCGGGGAAGCTTTCTTT.

This sequence joins TRBV5-6 and TRBJ1-5; no definite D call. V was trimmed by 4 bases and J by 4 bases, leaving 6 bases between them. Germline loops: CDR1 SGHDT, CDR2 YYEEEE. This CDR3 comprises 12 residues. The CDR3 bases are TGTGCCAGCAGCGCCACGAATCAGCCCCAGCATTTT. This sequence encodes CASSATNQPQHF.

This clonotype was counted at least ten times. This chain connects TRBV5-1 to TRBJ2-1; possibly TRBD1 for D (5 bases). CDR3 length: 16 amino acids. Germline V gene lookup returns CDR1 SGHRS and CDR2 YFSETQ. With 0 bases removed from V and 6 bases from J, the gap between germline ends came to 16 bases. In nucleotides, the CDR3 is TGCGCCAGCAGCTTGGAGCCAGGGAAGTCGGGCAATGAGCAGTTCTTC. Amino acids: CASSLEPGKSGNEQFF.

This clonotype was seen many times. This chain joins TRBV5-1 and TRBJ2-7, with 14 bases fitting TRBD2. V shed 0 bases and J 3 bases; nucleotides not matched to a gene: 5. From germline, CDR1 is SGHRS and CDR2 YFSETQ. The CDR3 totals 17 residues. The CDR3 region is CASSLAGLAGAHYEQYF. The CDR3 nucleotides read TGCGCCAGCAGCTTGGCGGGACTAGCGGGAGCACACTACGAGCAGTACTTC.

J is TRBJ1-2 and V is TRBV6-1; TRBD1 might be the D (6 bases). The CDR3 contains 13 residues. Germline CDR1 is MNHNS and CDR2 is SASEGT. V was clipped by 5 bases and J by 8 bases, with 15 bases between them. CDR3 sequence reads: CASSHGRDNGYTF. The CDR3 bases are TGTGCCAGCAGTCACGGCCGGGACAACGGCTACACCTTC.

This clonotype occurred a few times. This sequence joins TRBV4-2 and TRBJ2-2; D might be TRBD1 (5 bases). Trimming took 6 bases from V and 2 from J, leaving 13 bases between them. This CDR3 has 15 residues. The germline V gene encodes CDR1 LGHNA and CDR2 YNFKEQ. CDR3 residues: CASSFDSSNTGELFF. The CDR3 DNA sequence: TGTGCCAGCAGTTTCGACAGTTCAAACACCGGGGAGCTGTTTTTT.

The table lists this clonotype with many counts. The CDR3 is CASSSLTGGRTGELFF. CDR3 bases: TGTGCCAGCAGCTCCCTGACAGGGGGAAGGACCGGGGAGCTGTTTTTT. The genes are TRBV11-2 and TRBJ2-2; 9 nucleotides line up with TRBD1. J lost 5 bases, V lost 4 bases, and 8 bases had no gene match. The CDR3 length is 16 residues. Germline values: CDR1 SGHAT, CDR2 FQNNGV.

This clonotype has just a few counts. The CDR3 ends on some other residue instead of the conserved phenylalanine or tryptophan, so this is likely a read error. The V gene is TRBV7-3, the J gene TRBJ1-1, with D uncertain. With 5 bases removed from V and 1 base from J, the gap between germline ends came to 8 bases. Germline V gives CDR1 SGHTA, CDR2 FQGTGA. The CDR3 covers 13 residues. CDR3 DNA sequence: TGTGCCAGCAGCATCTCAGGGAACACTGAAGCTTTCCTT. Translating gives CASSISGNTEAFL.

The V call is TRBV20-1, the J call TRBJ2-2; 14 bases align to TRBD2. Germline V lookup: CDR1 DFQATT, CDR2 SNEGSKA (reference sequence). CDR3 length: 17 residues. With V trimmed by 0 bases and J by 4 bases, 4 bases remained unmatched. DNA for the CDR3: TGCAGTGCTAGAGAGACTAGCGGGAGGGCGGTCACCGGGGAGCTGTTTTTT. Protein: CSARETSGRAVTGELFF.

Concerning this clonotype itself: This may arise from a read error, as a much more abundant clone is one base away. The chain combines TRBV20-1 with TRBJ1-2, with TRBD1 as a possible D gene (5 bases). Germline loops: CDR1 DFQATT, CDR2 SNEGSKA (reference sequence). The CDR3 has 16 residues. The CDR3 reads CNARDWSQTGDYGYTF. The CDR3 bases are TGCAATGCTAGAGACTGGTCCCAAACGGGGGACTATGGCTACACCTTC.

This clonotype was detected many times. The V and J genes are TRBV11-2 and TRBJ2-7; 10 nucleotides align to TRBD1. The CDR3 runs to 14 residues. V was pared by 5 bases and J by 6 bases, with 7 bases of the junction left unmatched. Germline CDR1 and CDR2: SGHAT and FQNNGV. CDR3 protein: CASSRPTGGREQYF. The CDR3 DNA reads TGTGCCAGCAGCAGACCGACAGGGGGCCGCGAGCAGTACTTC. The full variable domain, with the rest looked up from reference TRBV11-2 and TRBJ2-7, is EAGVAQSPRYKIIEKRQSVAFWCNPISGHATLYWYQQILGQGPKLLIQFQNNGVVDDSQLPKDRFSAERLKGVDSTLKIQPAKLEDSAVYLCASSRPTGGREQYFGPGTRLTVT.

In this sample, this clonotype turned up many times. The chain recombines TRBV2 with TRBJ1-2; 9 nucleotides line up with TRBD1. The CDR3 spans 14 residues. Unmatched junction bases numbered 9, after V lost 8 bases and J lost 5 bases. The germline V gene encodes CDR1 SNHLY and CDR2 FYNNEI. For the CDR3, the DNA is TGTGCCAGCCGAACAGGGGGCGCCGGGTATGGCTACACCTTC. Translating gives CASRTGGAGYGYTF.

This clonotype was seen repeatedly, ten times or more. This rearrangement joins TRBV6-1 to TRBJ2-7, with D maybe TRBD1 (5 bases). This CDR3 has 15 amino acids. The V gene's germline CDR1 is MNHNS and CDR2 SASEGT. Trimming cost V 2 bases and J 4 bases, with 15 bases left between them. The CDR3 loop reads CASSEFTGRRYEQYF. The CDR3 nucleotides are TGTGCCAGCAGTGAATTCACAGGTCGTAGGTACGAGCAGTACTTC.

Many counts were recorded for this clonotype. This chain links TRBV30 with TRBJ2-1, with no clear D. Between the trimmed V and J ends, which lost 5 bases and 0 bases, there was a span of 8 bases. The length of the CDR3 is 13 residues. CDR1 and CDR2 (germline): GTSNPN, SVGIG (reference sequence). The CDR3 region has the DNA TGTGCCTGGGAACTCAGCTCCTACAATGAGCAGTTCTTC. The encoded protein is CAWELSSYNEQFF.

This rearrangement joins TRBV10-3 to TRBJ2-7, with 11 positions matching TRBD2. The germline V gene has CDR1 ENHRY and CDR2 SYGVKD. The ends lost 3 bases at V and 7 bases at J; junction bases unmatched: 5. The CDR3 loop spans 14 amino acids. The CDR3 nucleotides are TGTGCCATCAGTGAACTAGCGGGAGTGGGAGAGCAGTACTTC. Amino acids: CAISELAGVGEQYF.

There are a few counts of this clonotype. The chain employs TRBV19 and TRBJ1-2; D is unclear. The CDR3 is made up of 13 amino acids. With 1 base removed from V and 7 bases from J, the gap between germline ends came to 10 bases. The V gene's germline CDR1 is LNHDA and CDR2 SQIVND (reference sequence). CDR3 sequence (DNA): TGTGCCAGTAGTATAGGAGGACTGGCTGGCTACACCTTC. This codes for CASSIGGLAGYTF.

The table lists this clonotype with many counts. The chain is built from TRBV27 and TRBJ2-7; D is possibly TRBD1 (5 bases). This CDR3 contains 14 residues. Trimming removed 3 bases at V and 3 bases at J, with 12 bases between. In germline, CDR1 is MNHEY, CDR2 SMNVEV (reference sequence). The CDR3 reads CASSFRGALYEQYF. The CDR3 DNA is TGTGCCAGCAGTTTTAGGGGTGCCCTCTACGAGCAGTACTTC.

This clonotype was seen a handful of times. A much larger clone is a single base away; this may be a read error. The final CDR3 position lacks the conserved phenylalanine or tryptophan, pointing to a likely read error. This chain uses TRBV28 with TRBJ1-2, with unresolved D. This CDR3 has 12 residues. With 3 bases removed from V and 8 bases from J, the gap between germline ends came to 10 bases. Germline V lookup: CDR1 MDHEN, CDR2 SYDVKM. This chain's CDR3 is CASSLGVTGYTL. The CDR3 nucleotides are TGTGCCAGCAGTTTGGGAGTCACGGGCTACACCCTC.

This clonotype was observed at least ten times. V is TRBV18 and J is TRBJ2-2, with D maybe TRBD1 (6 bases). The CDR3 runs 15 residues. V was clipped by 1 base and J by 1 base, with 7 bases between them. Germline CDR1 and CDR2: KGHSH and LQKENI. The CDR3 coding sequence is TGTGCCAGCTCACCACTCAGGGGGAACACCGGGGAGCTGTTTTTT. Its protein product is CASSPLRGNTGELFF.